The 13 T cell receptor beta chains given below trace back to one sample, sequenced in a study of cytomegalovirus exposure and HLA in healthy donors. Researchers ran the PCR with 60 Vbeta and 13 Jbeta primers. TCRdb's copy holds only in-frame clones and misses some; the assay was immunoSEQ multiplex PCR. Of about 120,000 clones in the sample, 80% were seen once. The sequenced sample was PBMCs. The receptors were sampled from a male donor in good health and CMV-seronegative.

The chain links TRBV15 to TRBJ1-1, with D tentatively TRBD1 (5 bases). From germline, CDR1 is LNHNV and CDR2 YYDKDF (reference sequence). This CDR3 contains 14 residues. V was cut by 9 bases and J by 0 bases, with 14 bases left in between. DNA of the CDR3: TGTGCCACGTTAGATGGGGCTTTGAACACTGAAGCTTTCTTT. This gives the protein CATLDGALNTEAFF.

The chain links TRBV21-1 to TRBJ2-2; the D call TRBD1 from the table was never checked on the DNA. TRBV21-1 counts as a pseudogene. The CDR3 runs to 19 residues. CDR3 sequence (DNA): TGTGCCAGCAGCTTCAAAAGCGTAACAGGGGAACGGAGCACCGGGGAGCTGTTTTTT. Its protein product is CASSFKSVTGERSTGELFF.

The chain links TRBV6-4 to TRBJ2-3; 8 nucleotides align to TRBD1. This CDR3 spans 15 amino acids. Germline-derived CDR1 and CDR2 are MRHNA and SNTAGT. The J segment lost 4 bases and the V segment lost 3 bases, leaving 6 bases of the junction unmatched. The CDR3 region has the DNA TGTGCCAGCAGTGAGCGGCAGGGGGCCGCAGATACGCAGTATTTT. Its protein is CASSERQGAADTQYF.

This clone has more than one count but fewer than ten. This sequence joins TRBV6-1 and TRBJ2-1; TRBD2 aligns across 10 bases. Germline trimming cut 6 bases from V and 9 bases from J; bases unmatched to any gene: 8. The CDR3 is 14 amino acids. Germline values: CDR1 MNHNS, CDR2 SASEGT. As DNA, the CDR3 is TGTGCCAGCAGCCCTAGCGGGAGACGGCCTGAGCAGTTCTTC. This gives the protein CASSPSGRRPEQFF.

The CDR3 reads CASSPPRASTDTQYF. The CDR3 DNA reads TGTGCCAGCAGTCCCCCCAGGGCCAGCACAGATACGCAGTATTTT. V is TRBV27 and J is TRBJ2-3, with D tentatively TRBD1 (5 bases). Germline lookup yields CDR1 MNHEY and CDR2 SMNVEV (reference sequence). The CDR3 consists of 15 residues. Trimming removed 5 bases from V and 0 bases from J, with 12 bases in between.

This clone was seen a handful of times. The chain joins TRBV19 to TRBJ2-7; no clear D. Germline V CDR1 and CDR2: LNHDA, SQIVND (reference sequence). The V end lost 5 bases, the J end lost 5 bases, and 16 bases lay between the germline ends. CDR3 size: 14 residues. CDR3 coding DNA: TGTGCCAGTAGTTCATCAGTTGTACAGCACGAGCAGTACTTC. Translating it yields CASSSSVVQHEQYF.

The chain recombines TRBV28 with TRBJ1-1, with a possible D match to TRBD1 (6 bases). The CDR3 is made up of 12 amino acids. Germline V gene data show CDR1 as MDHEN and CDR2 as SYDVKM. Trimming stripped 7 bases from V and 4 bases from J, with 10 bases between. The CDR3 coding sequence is TGTGCCAGCACCGAACAGGGCACTGAAGCTTTCTTT. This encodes CASTEQGTEAFF.

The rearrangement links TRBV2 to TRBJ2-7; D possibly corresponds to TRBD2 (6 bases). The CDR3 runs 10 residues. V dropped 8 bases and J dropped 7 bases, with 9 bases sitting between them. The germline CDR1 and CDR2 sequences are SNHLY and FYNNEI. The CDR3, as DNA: TGTGCCAGCGGGGACTGGGAGCAGTACTTC. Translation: CASGDWEQYF.

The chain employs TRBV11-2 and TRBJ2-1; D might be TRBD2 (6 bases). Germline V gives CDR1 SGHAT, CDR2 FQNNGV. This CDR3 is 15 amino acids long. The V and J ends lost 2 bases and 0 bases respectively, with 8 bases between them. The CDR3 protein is CASSLLAPSYNEQFF. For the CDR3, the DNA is TGTGCCAGCAGCTTACTAGCGCCCTCCTACAATGAGCAGTTCTTC.

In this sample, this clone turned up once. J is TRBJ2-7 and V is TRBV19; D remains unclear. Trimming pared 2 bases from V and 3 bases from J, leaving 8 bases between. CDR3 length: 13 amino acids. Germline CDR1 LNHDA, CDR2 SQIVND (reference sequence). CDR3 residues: CASSISPVYEQYF. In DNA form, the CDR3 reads TGTGCCAGTAGTATATCGCCAGTCTACGAGCAGTACTTC.

CDR3 protein: CASSNNWSSGNTIYF. DNA of the CDR3: TGTGCCAGCAGTAATAACTGGAGCTCTGGAAACACCATATATTTT. This rearrangement joins TRBV6-1 to TRBJ1-3; the D is unclear. Trimming removed 5 bases at V and 0 bases at J, with 11 bases between. In germline, CDR1 is MNHNS, CDR2 SASEGT. The CDR3 has 15 residues.

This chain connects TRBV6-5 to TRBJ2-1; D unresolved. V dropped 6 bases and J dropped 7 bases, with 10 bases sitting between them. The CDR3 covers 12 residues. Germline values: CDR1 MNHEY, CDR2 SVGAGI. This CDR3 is CASRTTRNEQFF. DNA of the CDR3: TGTGCCAGCAGGACGACGAGGAATGAGCAGTTCTTC.

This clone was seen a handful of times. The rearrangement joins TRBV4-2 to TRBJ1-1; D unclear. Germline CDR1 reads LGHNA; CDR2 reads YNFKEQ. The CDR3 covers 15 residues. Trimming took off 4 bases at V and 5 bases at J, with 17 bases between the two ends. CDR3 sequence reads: CASSLAHPNPTEAFF. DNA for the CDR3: TGTGCCAGCAGCCTAGCCCACCCCAACCCTACTGAAGCTTTCTTT.